These 25 T cell receptor beta chains were sequenced from one sample in a study of shared clonotypes between healthy human individuals (dated by TCRdb to 2018 to 2021). Library preparation was by the immunoSEQ multiplex PCR assay. TCRdb mirrors the immuneACCESS table, restricted to in-frame sequences. Some clones are absent from its copies; in checked studies, under half trace to an unresolved V gene, and the reason for the others is unknown. A total of 1.5 million to 2.5 million clones appear in this sample, just under 95% of them only once. Clones ranked in the top ten supply 1% to 1.5% of the sample. For the CD8 naive samples, CD45RO-negative cells were positively selected for CCR7, yielding a CD45RA+CCR7+ population from which TemRA cells were excluded. Input material: naive CD8+ T cells sorted from blood. The sample's cell subset or site label, in plain terms: CD45RA+CCR7+. The origin of the receptors is a man aged 18-30 years in good health.

This rearrangement joins TRBV6-5 to TRBJ1-4; TRBD1 is a possible D gene (6 bases). The CDR3 has 14 amino acids. Trimming pared 1 base from V and 8 bases from J, leaving 11 bases between. CDR1 MNHEY and CDR2 SVGAGI come from the germline V gene. CDR3 residues: CASSYLNRAEKLFF. The CDR3 DNA follows: TGTGCCAGCAGTTACTTGAACAGGGCCGAAAAACTGTTTTTT.

The chain couples TRBV4-3 to TRBJ2-7; tentative D call: TRBD1 (6 bases). Deletions cut 1 base from V and 3 bases from J, with 10 bases between. The germline V gene has CDR1 LGHNA and CDR2 YSLEER. This CDR3 region has 14 residues. The CDR3 spells CASSQGEGGYEQYF. The CDR3 DNA reads as TGCGCCAGCAGCCAAGGTGAAGGGGGCTACGAGCAGTACTTC.

To note about this clone: The sample holds other DNA sequences that translate to the same CDR3. V and J are TRBV7-9 and TRBJ2-3; D is ambiguous. The germline gives CDR1 SEHNR, CDR2 FQNEAQ (reference sequence). Trimming left V 0 bases short and J 6 bases short, with 7 bases between. This CDR3 contains 13 residues. The CDR3 coding sequence is TGTGCCAGCAGCTTAGCCGGCCCGGATACGCAGTATTTT. Its translation: CASSLAGPDTQYF.

The chain recombines TRBV7-6 with TRBJ1-1; no reliable D call. This CDR3 is 13 amino acids long. The germline gives CDR1 SGHVS, CDR2 FNYEAQ. Trimming cost V 5 bases and J 0 bases, with 7 bases left between them. CDR3 nucleotide sequence: TGTGCCAGCAGCGGCAACATGAACACTGAAGCTTTCTTT. The encoded protein is CASSGNMNTEAFF.

The V gene is TRBV28, the J gene TRBJ1-6; tentatively, D is TRBD1 (5 bases). There are 16 residues in the CDR3. Germline CDR1 reads MDHEN; CDR2 reads SYDVKM. V dropped 5 bases and J dropped 0 bases, with 11 bases sitting between them. Here the CDR3 DNA reads TGTGCCAGCAGTCGTCGACAGAGCTCCTATAATTCACCCCTCCACTTT. Protein: CASSRRQSSYNSPLHF.

The chain joins TRBV7-8 to TRBJ2-5; 9 nucleotides match TRBD1. Trimming took 5 bases from V and 2 from J; bases not matched to a gene: 9. CDR1 and CDR2 from the germline V gene are SGHVS and FQNEAQ. The CDR3 totals 16 residues. CDR3 region: CASSLLGQGRQETQYF. The CDR3 DNA reads as TGTGCCAGCAGCCTCCTAGGACAGGGGCGACAAGAGACCCAGTACTTC.

As to this clone: Other DNA sequences from this sample encode an identical CDR3 as well. The chain is built from TRBV20-1 and TRBJ2-1; D ambiguous. Trimming removed 3 bases from V and 1 base from J, with 1 base in between. The CDR3 consists of 11 residues. Per the germline V gene, CDR1 is DFQATT and CDR2 is SNEGSKA (reference sequence). In nucleotides, the CDR3 is TGCAGTGCTAGTTCCTACAATGAGCAGTTCTTC. Residues: CSASSYNEQFF.

The J gene is TRBJ1-1, the V gene TRBV19, with D uncertain. V was clipped by 3 bases and J by 6 bases, with 11 bases between them. The germline CDR1 and CDR2 sequences are LNHDA and SQIVND (reference sequence). The CDR3 covers 13 residues. In DNA form, the CDR3 reads TGTGCCAGTAGTATGGGAGGGTTTTCTGAAGCTTTCTTT. The encoded protein is CASSMGGFSEAFF.

This clone was seen a single time. The chain employs TRBV6-6 and TRBJ2-5, with D perhaps matching TRBD1 (5 bases). Deletions cut 7 bases from V and 4 bases from J, with 13 bases between. The germline CDR1 and CDR2 sequences are MNHNY and SVGAGI (reference sequence). This CDR3 has 13 residues. CDR3 coding DNA: TGTGCCAGCACCTTAAGGCAGGGAGAGACCCAGTACTTC. This gives the protein CASTLRQGETQYF.

V usage is TRBV6-1 and J usage is TRBJ1-1, with D possibly matching TRBD1 (5 bases). Trimming removed 10 bases at V and 5 bases at J, with 14 bases between. Looked up from germline, CDR1 is MNHNS and CDR2 is SASEGT. The CDR3 length is 12 residues. CDR3 protein: CAILRVGTEAFF. The CDR3 DNA sequence: TGTGCCATCCTCAGGGTCGGGACTGAAGCTTTCTTT.

This rearrangement joins TRBV28 to TRBJ1-5; 8 bases are shared with TRBD1. Germline CDR1 and CDR2: MDHEN and SYDVKM. The CDR3 is 14 amino acids. Germline trimming cut 6 bases from V and 6 bases from J; bases unmatched to any gene: 7. The CDR3 region has the DNA TGTGCCAGCAGCCCCCGGACAGGGAGTCAGCCCCAGCATTTT. Translation gives CASSPRTGSQPQHF.

This chain connects TRBV30 to TRBJ1-2; unclear D gene. This CDR3 region has 13 residues. Germline lookup yields CDR1 GTSNPN and CDR2 SVGIG (reference sequence). Trimming left V 2 bases short and J 8 bases short, with 15 bases between. In DNA, the CDR3 is TGTGCCTGGAGTTTGGGAGCCTTGGGGGGCTACACCTTC. Amino acid sequence: CAWSLGALGGYTF.

This clone has a single count. V gene TRBV11-2 combines with J gene TRBJ2-1; 10 bases are shared with TRBD2. Germline values: CDR1 SGHAT, CDR2 FQNNGV. This CDR3 comprises 16 residues. The J segment lost 4 bases and the V segment lost 4 bases, leaving 7 bases of the junction unmatched. The CDR3 DNA is TGTGCCAGCAGCTCCTACCGGACTAGCGGTTACAATGAGCAGTTCTTC. Amino acids: CASSSYRTSGYNEQFF.

Regarding this clone: Other DNA sequences from this sample encode an identical CDR3 as well. This chain links TRBV19 with TRBJ1-1; D might be TRBD1 (5 bases). Looked up from germline, CDR1 is LNHDA and CDR2 is SQIVND (reference sequence). V gave up 3 bases and J gave up 2 bases, with 10 bases separating them. This CDR3 has 14 amino acids. CDR3 residues: CASSILGQNTEAFF. The DNA for the CDR3 is TGTGCCAGTAGTATTTTGGGGCAAAACACTGAAGCTTTCTTT.

The gene calls are TRBV4-3 and TRBJ2-5, with unresolved D. Germline values: CDR1 LGHNA, CDR2 YSLEER. The germline V and J ends were trimmed by 0 bases and 1 base, with 12 bases remaining between them. This CDR3 has 16 amino acids. As DNA, the CDR3 is TGCGCCAGCAGCCAAGAGCACGTGGCGGTCCAAGAGACCCAGTACTTC. This sequence encodes CASSQEHVAVQETQYF.

The chain joins TRBV14 to TRBJ2-7, with 9 bases that match TRBD1. The CDR3 consists of 15 residues. The V gene's germline CDR1 is SGHDN and CDR2 FVKESK. The V and J ends lost 4 bases and 0 bases, in that order; junction bases with no gene match: 4. The CDR3 sequence: CASSPWTGASYEQYF. The DNA for the CDR3 is TGTGCCAGCAGCCCTTGGACAGGGGCCTCCTACGAGCAGTACTTC.

This chain joins TRBV27 and TRBJ1-2, with D unresolved. Between the trimmed V and J ends, which lost 5 bases and 6 bases, there was a span of 13 bases. In germline, CDR1 is MNHEY, CDR2 SMNVEV (reference sequence). The CDR3 length is 13 residues. The chain's CDR3 is CASSPRTAHGYTF. DNA for the CDR3: TGTGCCAGCAGTCCCCGGACCGCGCATGGCTACACCTTC.

This clone was seen a single time. The chain links TRBV18 to TRBJ2-1, with D unresolved. CDR1 and CDR2 from the germline V gene are KGHSH and LQKENI. Trimming stripped 4 bases from V and 2 bases from J, with 6 bases between. CDR3 length: 13 residues. This CDR3 reads CASSLGTYNEQFF. The DNA for the CDR3 is TGTGCCAGCTCACTAGGAACCTACAATGAGCAGTTCTTC.

This clone was seen only a few times. This specimen includes other DNA sequences encoding the same CDR3. CDR3 nucleotides: TGTGCCAGCAGCGTAGAAAACACCGGGGAGCTGTTTTTT. Encoded protein: CASSVENTGELFF. This chain uses TRBV9 with TRBJ2-2; D gene ambiguous. Germline V gene sequence: CDR1 SGDLS, CDR2 YYNGEE. The CDR3 spans 13 residues. V shed 0 bases and J shed 2 bases, with 2 bases lying between them.

The count of this clone is one. CDR3 in amino acids: CASSPRGDGELFF. The CDR3 DNA follows: TGTGCCAGCAGCCCCAGGGGGGACGGGGAGCTGTTTTTT. The chain carries TRBV7-6 and TRBJ2-2, with a tentative D call TRBD1 (7 bases). V shed 5 bases and J shed 7 bases, with 11 bases lying between them. Germline V CDR1 and CDR2: SGHVS, FNYEAQ. The CDR3 spans 13 residues.

CDR3 amino acids: CASTPRGGTEAFF. DNA of the CDR3: TGTGCCAGCACTCCAAGGGGGGGGACTGAAGCTTTCTTT. V is TRBV28 and J is TRBJ1-1, with D perhaps matching TRBD1 (6 bases). The germline gives CDR1 MDHEN, CDR2 SYDVKM. The CDR3 is 13 amino acids. V lost 7 bases, J lost 5 bases, and 14 bases lay in between.

CDR3 residues: CASSTSPGSTEAFF. CDR3 DNA: TGTGCCAGCAGTACCTCCCCAGGGAGTACTGAAGCTTTCTTT. The chain employs TRBV5-4 and TRBJ1-1; TRBD1 might be the D (5 bases). Germline-derived CDR1 and CDR2 are SGHNT and YYREEE (reference sequence). V was shortened by 5 bases and J by 5 bases, with 16 bases between the two germline ends. This CDR3 contains 14 residues.

Here the CDR3 reads CASSLGPRATEAFF. DNA for the CDR3: TGTGCCAGCAGCCTTGGGCCGCGAGCCACTGAAGCTTTCTTT. The V gene is TRBV11-2, the J gene TRBJ1-1; no clear D gene. In germline, CDR1 is SGHAT, CDR2 FQNNGV. V was pared by 5 bases and J by 4 bases, with 14 bases between. The CDR3 extends over 14 amino acids.

This chain links TRBV7-9 with TRBJ1-6; D possibly corresponds to TRBD1 (6 bases). The CDR3 consists of 16 residues. Between the trimmed V and J ends, which lost 7 bases and 8 bases, there was a span of 21 bases. Germline loops: CDR1 SEHNR, CDR2 FQNEAQ (reference sequence). The CDR3 loop is CASTPASGGEDSPLHF. The CDR3, as DNA: TGTGCCAGCACCCCCGCGTCGGGGGGCGAGGATTCACCCCTCCACTTT.

The chain carries TRBV19 and TRBJ1-1; D is ambiguous. Trimming stripped 5 bases from V and 7 bases from J, with 14 bases between. The CDR3 is made up of 13 amino acids. CDR1 is LNHDA, CDR2 SQIVND, per germline (reference sequence). CDR3 region: CASSFPGMNEAFF. The CDR3 bases are TGTGCCAGTAGTTTTCCGGGGATGAATGAAGCTTTCTTT.